Listed below are T cell receptor beta chains from one sample, sequenced in a study of PD-L1 blockade in urothelial cancer. TCRdb's table, derived via immunoSEQ multiplex PCR, lists solely in-frame clones and lacks some. The table shows approximately 52,000 clones, with around 75% occurring only once. Sequenced material: PBMCs, taken around atezolizumab (anti-PD-L1) treatment. Receptor source: a man between 65 and 85 years old with urothelial cancer. CDR3s include the opening cysteine and the closing phenylalanine or tryptophan. The D gene is left open where the match is weak. Expanded clones get a size class; other rows say once, few or many, or leave the size out.

j_gene: TRBJ2-7
abundance: few
d_gene: TRBD1
v_gene: TRBV5-4
CDR3aa: CASSVTPGQGSSYEQYF
CDR3nt: TGTGCCAGCAGCGTAACTCCCGGACAGGGTAGCTCCTACGAGCAGTACTTC

j_gene: TRBJ1-2
abundance: -
d_gene: -
v_gene: TRBV7-3
CDR3aa: CASSTQGQGYGYTF
CDR3nt: TGTGCCAGCAGCACTCAGGGCCAAGGCTATGGCTACACCTTC

j_gene: TRBJ2-7
abundance: -
d_gene: TRBD2
v_gene: TRBV4-2
CDR3aa: CASSPTHSGMTYEQYF
CDR3nt: TGTGCCAGCAGCCCCACCCATAGCGGGATGACCTACGAGCAGTACTTC

j_gene: TRBJ2-2
abundance: -
d_gene: TRBD2
v_gene: TRBV7-3
CDR3aa: CASSQLAGGNTGELFF
CDR3nt: TGTGCCAGCAGCCAACTTGCGGGGGGTAACACCGGGGAGCTGTTTTTT

j_gene: TRBJ2-5
abundance: -
d_gene: -
v_gene: TRBV6-7
CDR3aa: CARKDSQETQYF
CDR3nt: TGTGCCAGAAAGGACAGCCAAGAGACCCAGTACTTC

j_gene: TRBJ2-5
abundance: -
d_gene: -
v_gene: TRBV28
CDR3aa: CASSLPGRETQYF
CDR3nt: TGTGCCAGCAGTCTCCCAGGTAGGGAGACCCAGTACTTC

j_gene: TRBJ1-1
abundance: -
d_gene: -
v_gene: TRBV28
CDR3aa: CASSLRVRSVEAFF
CDR3nt: TGTGCCAGCAGTCTTAGAGTGAGGTCAGTTGAAGCTTTCTTT

j_gene: TRBJ1-5
abundance: -
d_gene: -
v_gene: TRBV19
CDR3aa: CASYPLTGGPGALYSNQPQHF
CDR3nt: TGTGCCAGTTACCCTTTAACCGGAGGACCGGGAGCACTATATAGCAATCAGCCCCAGCATTTT

j_gene: TRBJ1-1
abundance: -
d_gene: -
v_gene: TRBV28
CDR3aa: CASSFVVGSAEAFF
CDR3nt: TGTGCCAGCAGTTTTGTGGTTGGCTCTGCTGAAGCTTTCTTT

j_gene: TRBJ2-2
abundance: -
d_gene: TRBD2
v_gene: TRBV11-1
CDR3aa: CASRLDSRGAGGYTGELFF
CDR3nt: TGTGCCAGCAGGCTCGACAGCCGGGGAGCGGGGGGATACACCGGGGAGCTGTTTTTT

j_gene: TRBJ1-4
abundance: -
d_gene: TRBD1
v_gene: TRBV27
CDR3aa: CASSLRGQVNEKLFF
CDR3nt: TGTGCCAGCAGTTTGAGGGGACAGGTGAATGAAAAACTGTTTTTT

j_gene: TRBJ2-3
abundance: -
d_gene: -
v_gene: TRBV19
CDR3aa: CASSRGHTSTDTQYF
CDR3nt: TGTGCCAGTAGTAGGGGACATACTAGCACAGATACGCAGTATTTT

j_gene: TRBJ2-2
abundance: -
d_gene: -
v_gene: TRBV19
CDR3aa: CASRMNAGSGELFF
CDR3nt: TGTGCCAGTAGGATGAATGCAGGGTCCGGGGAGCTGTTTTTT

j_gene: TRBJ1-2
abundance: -
d_gene: -
v_gene: TRBV4-1
CDR3aa: CASSQSTGGSNYGYTF
CDR3nt: TGCGCCAGCAGCCAATCGACAGGCGGAAGTAACTATGGCTACACCTTC

j_gene: TRBJ2-3
abundance: -
d_gene: -
v_gene: TRBV5-1
CDR3aa: CASSSQGITDTQYF
CDR3nt: TGCGCCAGCAGCTCTCAGGGGATCACAGATACGCAGTATTTT

j_gene: TRBJ2-6
abundance: -
d_gene: -
v_gene: TRBV5-1
CDR3aa: CASSLLTVSGANVLTF
CDR3nt: TGCGCCAGCAGCTTGCTGACTGTCTCTGGGGCCAACGTCCTGACTTTC

j_gene: TRBJ2-7
abundance: medium-sized
d_gene: TRBD1
v_gene: TRBV7-9
CDR3aa: CASSSTGAEQYF
CDR3nt: TGTGCCAGCAGCTCGACAGGGGCCGAGCAGTACTTC

j_gene: TRBJ1-1
abundance: -
d_gene: -
v_gene: TRBV18
CDR3aa: CASSPTNVNTEAFF
CDR3nt: TGTGCCAGCTCACCGACAAACGTTAACACTGAAGCTTTCTTT

j_gene: TRBJ2-7
abundance: -
d_gene: -
v_gene: TRBV7-2
CDR3aa: CASSTVGDSPYEQYF
CDR3nt: TGTGCCAGCAGCACAGTAGGGGACTCACCCTACGAGCAGTACTTC

j_gene: TRBJ2-2
abundance: few
d_gene: -
v_gene: TRBV27
CDR3aa: CASRLSPVNTGELFF
CDR3nt: TGTGCCAGCAGACTAAGCCCAGTAAACACCGGGGAGCTGTTTTTT

j_gene: TRBJ1-2
abundance: -
d_gene: -
v_gene: TRBV9
CDR3aa: CASPREANYGYTF
CDR3nt: TGTGCCAGCCCAAGGGAGGCCAACTATGGCTACACCTTC

j_gene: TRBJ2-5
abundance: -
d_gene: -
v_gene: TRBV27
CDR3aa: CASRTEETQYF
CDR3nt: TGTGCCAGCAGAACGGAAGAGACCCAGTACTTC

j_gene: TRBJ1-1
abundance: -
d_gene: -
v_gene: TRBV7-9
CDR3aa: CASSPTGLNTEAFF
CDR3nt: TGTGCCAGCAGCCCTACAGGGTTGAACACTGAAGCTTTCTTT

j_gene: TRBJ1-2
abundance: -
d_gene: TRBD1
v_gene: TRBV7-2
CDR3aa: CASSSQTGNYGYTF
CDR3nt: TGTGCCAGCAGCTCCCAGACAGGGAACTATGGCTACACCTTC

j_gene: TRBJ2-3
abundance: -
d_gene: -
v_gene: TRBV28
CDR3aa: CASSFRQGSTDTQYF
CDR3nt: TGTGCCAGCAGTTTCCGGCAGGGGAGCACAGATACGCAGTATTTT

j_gene: TRBJ2-1
abundance: -
d_gene: TRBD2
v_gene: TRBV25-1
CDR3aa: CASSDGLAVSYNEQFF
CDR3nt: TGTGCCAGCAGTGACGGACTAGCGGTTTCCTACAATGAGCAGTTCTTC

j_gene: TRBJ1-1
abundance: -
d_gene: TRBD1
v_gene: TRBV7-3
CDR3aa: CASSLTRTGGTEAFF
CDR3nt: TGTGCCAGCAGCTTAACAAGGACAGGGGGCACTGAAGCTTTCTTT

j_gene: TRBJ1-4
abundance: -
d_gene: TRBD1
v_gene: TRBV19
CDR3aa: CASTGTGTNEKLFF
CDR3nt: TGTGCCAGTACCGGGACAGGGACAAATGAAAAACTGTTTTTT

j_gene: TRBJ2-7
abundance: -
d_gene: TRBD1
v_gene: TRBV27
CDR3aa: CASSQLLQGRQYF
CDR3nt: TGTGCCAGCAGTCAACTTCTACAGGGGAGGCAGTACTTC

j_gene: TRBJ2-2
abundance: -
d_gene: TRBD2
v_gene: TRBV28
CDR3aa: CASLGLAGATGELFF
CDR3nt: TGTGCCAGCCTGGGACTAGCGGGCGCCACCGGGGAGCTGTTTTTT

j_gene: TRBJ1-2
abundance: -
d_gene: TRBD1
v_gene: TRBV7-2
CDR3aa: CASSSDRVGGGYTF
CDR3nt: TGTGCCAGCAGCTCAGACAGGGTAGGAGGGGGCTACACCTTC

j_gene: TRBJ2-7
abundance: -
d_gene: -
v_gene: TRBV4-3
CDR3aa: CASSQGPGHYEQYF
CDR3nt: TGCGCCAGCAGCCAAGGCCCGGGACACTACGAGCAGTACTTC

j_gene: TRBJ2-7
abundance: once
d_gene: TRBD1
v_gene: TRBV18
CDR3aa: CASSPPAGGLHEQYF
CDR3nt: TGTGCCAGCTCACCACCGGCAGGGGGTCTCCACGAGCAGTACTTC

j_gene: TRBJ1-2
abundance: -
d_gene: -
v_gene: TRBV6-1
CDR3aa: CASRGGNYGYTF
CDR3nt: TGTGCCAGCCGGGGGGGTAACTATGGCTACACCTTC